The rows below give T cell receptor beta chains drawn from one sample of a study of blood T cell repertoires in COVID-19. Assay: immunoSEQ multiplex PCR; the TCRdb copy retains only in-frame clones and omits some. In the table there are a few hundred thousand clones, approximately 89% of which are singletons. The specimen sequenced was peripheral blood. These receptors all stem from a woman aged 35 to 49 who had recovered from COVID-19. CDR3s leave out the opening cysteine and the closing phenylalanine or tryptophan.

ASSPWEQGDEQY	TRBV5-4
ASSESGAPAGEQY	TRBV10-1
SASMLAVAKNIQY	TRBV20-1
ASSLTVNTEAF	TRBV7-9
ASSIQGPTNNEQF	TRBV5-1
SARDIQETQY	TRBV29-1
ASSPRQRETQY	TRBV18
ASSQTYEQY	TRBV14
ASSFGTDSNQPQH	TRBV9
ATSREQRGGSPYYGSYNEQF	TRBV15
ASSETGGAETQY	TRBV7-2
ASSNPLAGDPSQLKETQY	TRBV21-1
ARAGTGSNQPQH	TRBV6-5
ASSILSSYNEQF	TRBV19
ASSYAGSRNSPLH	TRBV7-9
ASSPFGQRQETQY	TRBV18
ASGGDEQF	TRBV12-3/TRBV12-4
ATSRELNSPYGYT	TRBV15
ASSIGQGSEKLF	TRBV28
ASGGTNSNQPQH	TRBV12-5
ASASIGDTEAF	TRBV18
ASSESGNYGYT	TRBV2
ASSQDIASGSTDEQF	TRBV4-3
ASSLRTGGPYGYT	TRBV21-1
ASSLGRLRYGYT	TRBV28
ASSFGETQY	TRBV6-6
ASSTGVNEKLF	TRBV6-5
ASSLLAGGPTGELF	TRBV7-6
ASSPGLSGDTQY	TRBV7-9